Listed here are 7 T cell receptor beta chains from one sample, sequenced in a study of technical replicates of blood from several donors. Repertoires were generated with immunoSEQ multiplex PCR, while TCRdb's copy carries only in-frame clones and drops some. This table holds 70,000 to 75,000 clones, over 90% found once. Sample: T cells isolated from PBMCs. The receptors here all came from a human donor in good health.

The chain joins TRBV30 to TRBJ2-7, with 9 bases that match TRBD1. The CDR3 has 12 residues. Germline CDR1 is GTSNPN and CDR2 is SVGIG (reference sequence). The CDR3 loop reads CAGTGLLYEQYF. CDR3 DNA: TGTGCAGGGACAGGGCTTCTCTACGAGCAGTACTTC.

The chain links TRBV7-8 to TRBJ2-5, with a possible D match to TRBD1 (5 bases). Trimming left V 1 base short and J 3 bases short, with 9 bases between. Germline V gene lookup returns CDR1 SGHVS and CDR2 FQNEAQ. There are 14 residues in the CDR3. The CDR3 region has the DNA TGTGCCAGCAGCTTAGGGGGCCAAAAAGAGACCCAGTACTTC. It translates to CASSLGGQKETQYF.

The V and J genes are TRBV9 and TRBJ1-4, with TRBD1 matching 12 bases. The CDR3 has 16 residues. CDR1 SGDLS and CDR2 YYNGEE come from the germline V gene. The ends lost 4 bases at V and 15 bases at J; junction bases unmatched: 16. Written as DNA, the CDR3 is TGTGCCAGCAGCCCAGGGGGACAGGGGGCGCAGACTGAGATGTTTTTT. Translated, it gives CASSPGGQGAQTEMFF.

The CDR3 DNA reads TGTGCCAGCAGGGGCAGCGGGAGCACCTCCTACGAGCAGTACTTC. It specifies CASRGSGSTSYEQYF. The chain uses TRBV28 and TRBJ2-7, with 8 nucleotides matching TRBD2. The trim removed 6 bases at V and 0 bases at J, leaving 7 bases unmatched. CDR3 length: 15 residues. Germline CDR1 MDHEN, CDR2 SYDVKM.

The chain is built from TRBV4-1 and TRBJ2-7; TRBD2 aligns across 9 bases. This CDR3 comprises 16 residues. Per germline, CDR1 MGHRA and CDR2 YSYEKL. The V and J ends lost 0 bases and 7 bases, in that order; junction bases with no gene match: 10. CDR3 bases: TGCGCCAGCAGCCAAGAAATAGCGGGAGTCGGTCGGGAGCAGTACTTC. It yields the protein CASSQEIAGVGREQYF.

The chain has TRBV27 and TRBJ2-2; TRBD2 might be the D (5 bases). V lost 3 bases, J lost 4 bases, and 6 bases lay in between. Germline V gives CDR1 MNHEY, CDR2 SMNVEV (reference sequence). The CDR3 runs 13 residues. CDR3 residues: CASSFRGTGELFF. CDR3 DNA sequence: TGTGCCAGCAGTTTCCGGGGCACCGGGGAGCTGTTTTTT.

This chain links TRBV5-1 with TRBJ2-7; D possibly corresponds to TRBD1 (6 bases). The CDR3 totals 13 residues. The germline V gene encodes CDR1 SGHRS and CDR2 YFSETQ. Trimming removed 0 bases at V and 6 bases at J, with 10 bases between. In nucleotides, the CDR3 is TGCGCCAGCAGCTTGGAGGGCAGGGGCGAGCAGTACTTC. This codes for CASSLEGRGEQYF.